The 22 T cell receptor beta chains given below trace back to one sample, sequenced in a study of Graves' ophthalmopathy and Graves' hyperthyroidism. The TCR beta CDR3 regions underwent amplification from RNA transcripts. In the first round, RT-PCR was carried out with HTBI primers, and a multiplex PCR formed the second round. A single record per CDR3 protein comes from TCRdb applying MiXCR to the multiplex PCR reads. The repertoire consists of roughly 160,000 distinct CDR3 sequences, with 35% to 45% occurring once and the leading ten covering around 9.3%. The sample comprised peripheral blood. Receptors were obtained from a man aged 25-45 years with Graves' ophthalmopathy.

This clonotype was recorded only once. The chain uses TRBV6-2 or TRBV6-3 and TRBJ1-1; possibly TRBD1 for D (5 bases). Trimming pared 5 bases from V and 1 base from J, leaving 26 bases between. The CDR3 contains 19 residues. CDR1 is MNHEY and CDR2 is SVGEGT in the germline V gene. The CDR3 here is CASSPSEARDYFSNTEAFF. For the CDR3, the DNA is TGTGCCAGCAGTCCATCGGAGGCCCGGGACTATTTTTCGAACACTGAAGCTTTCTTT.

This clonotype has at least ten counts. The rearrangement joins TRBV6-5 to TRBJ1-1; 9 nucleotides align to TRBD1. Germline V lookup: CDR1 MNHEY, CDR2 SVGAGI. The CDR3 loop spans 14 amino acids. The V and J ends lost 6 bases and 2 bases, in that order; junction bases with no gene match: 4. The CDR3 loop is CASSLQGANTEAFF. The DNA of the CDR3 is TGTGCCAGCAGCTTACAGGGGGCAAACACTGAAGCTTTCTTT.

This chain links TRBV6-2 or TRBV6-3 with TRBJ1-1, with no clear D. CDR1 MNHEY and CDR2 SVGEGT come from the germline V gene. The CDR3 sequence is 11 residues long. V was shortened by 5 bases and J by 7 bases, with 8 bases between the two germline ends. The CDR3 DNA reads TGTGCCAGCAGTAAGCCCCTTGAAGCTTTCTTT. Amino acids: CASSKPLEAFF.

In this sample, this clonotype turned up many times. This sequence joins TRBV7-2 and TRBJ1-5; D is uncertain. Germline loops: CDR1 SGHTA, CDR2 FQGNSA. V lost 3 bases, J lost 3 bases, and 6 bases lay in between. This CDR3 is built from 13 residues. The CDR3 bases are TGTGCCAGCAGCTTCCAAAACAATCAGCCCCAGCATTTT. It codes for CASSFQNNQPQHF.

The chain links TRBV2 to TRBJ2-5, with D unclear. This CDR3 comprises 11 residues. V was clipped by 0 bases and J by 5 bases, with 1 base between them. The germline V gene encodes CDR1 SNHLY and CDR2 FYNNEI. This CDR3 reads CASSEAETQYF. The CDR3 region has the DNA TGTGCCAGCAGTGAAGCTGAGACCCAGTACTTC.

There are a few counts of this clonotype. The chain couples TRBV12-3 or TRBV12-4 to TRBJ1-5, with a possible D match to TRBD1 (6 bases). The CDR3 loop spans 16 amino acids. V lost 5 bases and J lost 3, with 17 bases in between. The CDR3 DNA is TGTGCCAGCAGTCAGAGGGGGAGAAGACTCAATCAGCCCCAGCATTTT. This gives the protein CASSQRGRRLNQPQHF.

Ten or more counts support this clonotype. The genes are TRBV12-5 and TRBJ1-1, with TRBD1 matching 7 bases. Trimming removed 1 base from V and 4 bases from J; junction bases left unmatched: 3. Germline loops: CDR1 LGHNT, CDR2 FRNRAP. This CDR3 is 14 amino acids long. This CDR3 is CASGLGQGGTEAFF. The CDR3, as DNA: TGTGCTAGTGGTTTGGGACAGGGAGGCACTGAAGCTTTCTTT.

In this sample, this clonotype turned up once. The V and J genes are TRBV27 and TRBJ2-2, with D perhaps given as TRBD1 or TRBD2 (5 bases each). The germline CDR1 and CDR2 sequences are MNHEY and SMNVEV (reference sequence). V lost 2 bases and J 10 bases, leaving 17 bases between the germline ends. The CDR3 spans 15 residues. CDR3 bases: TGTGCCAGCAGTTTAACTAGTAGGGGTATAGAGGAGCTGTTTTTT. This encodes CASSLTSRGIEELFF.

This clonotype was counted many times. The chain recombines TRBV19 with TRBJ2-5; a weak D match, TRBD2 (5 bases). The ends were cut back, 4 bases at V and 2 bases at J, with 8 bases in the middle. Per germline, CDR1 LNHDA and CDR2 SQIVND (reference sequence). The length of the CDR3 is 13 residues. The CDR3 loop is CASSNPGQETQYF. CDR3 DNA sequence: TGTGCCAGTAGTAACCCGGGGCAAGAGACCCAGTACTTC.

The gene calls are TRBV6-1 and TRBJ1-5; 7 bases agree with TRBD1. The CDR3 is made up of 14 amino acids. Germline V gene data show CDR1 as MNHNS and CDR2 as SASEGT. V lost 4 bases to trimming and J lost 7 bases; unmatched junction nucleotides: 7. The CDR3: CASSGRGHGQPQHF. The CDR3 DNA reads TGTGCCAGCAGTGGAAGGGGGCATGGGCAGCCCCAGCATTTT.

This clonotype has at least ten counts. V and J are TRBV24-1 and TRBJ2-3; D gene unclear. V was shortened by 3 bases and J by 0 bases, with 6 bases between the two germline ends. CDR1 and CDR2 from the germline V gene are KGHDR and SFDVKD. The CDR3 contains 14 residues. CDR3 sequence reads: CATSDRPSTDTQYF. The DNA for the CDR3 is TGTGCCACCAGTGATCGACCTAGCACAGATACGCAGTATTTT.

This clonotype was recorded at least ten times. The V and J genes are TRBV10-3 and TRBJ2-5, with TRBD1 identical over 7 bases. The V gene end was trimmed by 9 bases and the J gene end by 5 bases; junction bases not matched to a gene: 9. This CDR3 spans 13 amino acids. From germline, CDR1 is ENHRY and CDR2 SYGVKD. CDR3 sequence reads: CAMGDSRRETQYF. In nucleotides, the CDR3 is TGTGCCATGGGGGACAGCCGGAGGGAGACCCAGTACTTC.

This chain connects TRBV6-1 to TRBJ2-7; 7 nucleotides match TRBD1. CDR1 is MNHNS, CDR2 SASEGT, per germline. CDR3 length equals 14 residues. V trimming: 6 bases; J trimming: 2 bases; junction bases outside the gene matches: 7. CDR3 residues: CASRGDSVPYEQYF. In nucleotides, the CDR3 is TGTGCCAGCAGGGGGGACAGTGTTCCCTACGAGCAGTACTTC.

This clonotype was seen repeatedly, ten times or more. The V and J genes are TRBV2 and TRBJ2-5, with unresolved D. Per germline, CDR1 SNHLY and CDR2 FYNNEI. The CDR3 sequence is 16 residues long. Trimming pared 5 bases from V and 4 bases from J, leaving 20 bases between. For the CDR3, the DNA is TGTGCCAGCAGTTCAACTAACCGGCCCTCGGGAGAGACCCAGTACTTC. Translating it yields CASSSTNRPSGETQYF.

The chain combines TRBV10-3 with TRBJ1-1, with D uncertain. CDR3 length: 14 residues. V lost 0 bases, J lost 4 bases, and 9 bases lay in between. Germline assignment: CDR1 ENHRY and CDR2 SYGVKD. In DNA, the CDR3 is TGTGCCATCAGTGAGTCCGGAGTAGGCACTGAAGCTTTCTTT. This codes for CAISESGVGTEAFF.

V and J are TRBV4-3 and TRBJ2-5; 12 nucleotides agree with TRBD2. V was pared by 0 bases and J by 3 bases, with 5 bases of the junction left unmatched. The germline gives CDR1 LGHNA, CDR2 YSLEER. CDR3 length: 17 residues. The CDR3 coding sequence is TGCGCCAGCAGCCAAGACACCGGACTAGCGGGAAAAGAGACCCAGTACTTC. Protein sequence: CASSQDTGLAGKETQYF.

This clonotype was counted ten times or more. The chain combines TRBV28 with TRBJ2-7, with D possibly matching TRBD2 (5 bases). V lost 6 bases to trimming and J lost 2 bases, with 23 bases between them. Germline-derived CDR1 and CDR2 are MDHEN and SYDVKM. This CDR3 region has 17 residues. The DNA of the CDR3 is TGTGCCAGCAGCCCCTTTTTCCACGAGGGTTTCCCCTACGAGCAGTACTTC. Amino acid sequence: CASSPFFHEGFPYEQYF.

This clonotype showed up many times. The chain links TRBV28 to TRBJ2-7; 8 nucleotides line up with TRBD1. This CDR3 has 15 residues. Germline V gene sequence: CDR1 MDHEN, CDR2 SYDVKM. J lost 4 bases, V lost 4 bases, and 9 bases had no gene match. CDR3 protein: CASSSTGGAAYEQYF. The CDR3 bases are TGTGCCAGCAGTTCAACAGGGGGAGCTGCGTACGAGCAGTACTTC. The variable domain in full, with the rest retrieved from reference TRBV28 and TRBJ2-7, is DVKVTQSSRYLVKRTGEKVFLECVQDMDHENMFWYRQDPGLGLRLIYFSYDVKMKEKGDIPEGYSVSREKKERFSLILESASTNQTSMYLCASSSTGGAAYEQYFGPGTRLTVT.

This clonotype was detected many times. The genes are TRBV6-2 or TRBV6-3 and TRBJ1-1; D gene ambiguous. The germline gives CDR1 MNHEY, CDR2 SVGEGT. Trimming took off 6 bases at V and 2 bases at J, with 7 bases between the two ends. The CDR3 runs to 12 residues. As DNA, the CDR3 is TGTGCCAGCAGACGGATTAACACTGAAGCTTTCTTT. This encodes CASRRINTEAFF.

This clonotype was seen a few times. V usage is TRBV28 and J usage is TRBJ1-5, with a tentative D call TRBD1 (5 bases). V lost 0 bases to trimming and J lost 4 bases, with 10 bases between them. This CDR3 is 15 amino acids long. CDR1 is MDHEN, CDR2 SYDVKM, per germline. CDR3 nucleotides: TGTGCCAGCAGTTTATGGGGGGTACTGAATCAGCCCCAGCATTTT. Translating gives CASSLWGVLNQPQHF. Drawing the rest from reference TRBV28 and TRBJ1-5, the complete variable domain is DVKVTQSSRYLVKRTGEKVFLECVQDMDHENMFWYRQDPGLGLRLIYFSYDVKMKEKGDIPEGYSVSREKKERFSLILESASTNQTSMYLCASSLWGVLNQPQHFGDGTRLSIL.

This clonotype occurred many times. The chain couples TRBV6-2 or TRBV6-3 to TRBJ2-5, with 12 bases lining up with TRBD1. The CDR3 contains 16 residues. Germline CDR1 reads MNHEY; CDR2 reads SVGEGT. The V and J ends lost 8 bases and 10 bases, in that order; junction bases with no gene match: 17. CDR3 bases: TGTGCCAGCGGATTGAACCGGGACAGGGGGCTGGGAGGCCAGTACTTC. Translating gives CASGLNRDRGLGGQYF.

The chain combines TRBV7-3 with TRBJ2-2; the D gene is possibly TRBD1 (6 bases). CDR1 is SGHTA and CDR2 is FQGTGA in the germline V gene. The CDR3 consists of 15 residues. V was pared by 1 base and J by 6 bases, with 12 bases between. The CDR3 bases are TGTGCCAGCAGCTTAATAGGGGGTCTCTCCGGGGAGCTGTTTTTT. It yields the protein CASSLIGGLSGELFF.